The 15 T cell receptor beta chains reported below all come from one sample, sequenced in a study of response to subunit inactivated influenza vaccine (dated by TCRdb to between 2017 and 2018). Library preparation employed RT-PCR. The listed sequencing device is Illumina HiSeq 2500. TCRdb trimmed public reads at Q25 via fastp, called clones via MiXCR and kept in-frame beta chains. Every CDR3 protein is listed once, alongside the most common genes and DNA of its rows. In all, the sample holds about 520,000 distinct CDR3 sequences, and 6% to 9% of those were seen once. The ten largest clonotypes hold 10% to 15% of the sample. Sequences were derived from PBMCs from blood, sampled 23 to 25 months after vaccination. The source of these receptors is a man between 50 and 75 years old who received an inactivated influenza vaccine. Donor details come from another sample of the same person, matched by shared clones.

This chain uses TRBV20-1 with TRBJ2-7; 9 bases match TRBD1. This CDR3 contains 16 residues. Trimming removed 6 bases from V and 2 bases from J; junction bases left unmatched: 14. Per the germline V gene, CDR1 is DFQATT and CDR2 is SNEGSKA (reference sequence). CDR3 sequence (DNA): TGCAGTGCCATACCCGGGACAGGGACTCATACCTACGAGCAGTACTTC. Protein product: CSAIPGTGTHTYEQYF.

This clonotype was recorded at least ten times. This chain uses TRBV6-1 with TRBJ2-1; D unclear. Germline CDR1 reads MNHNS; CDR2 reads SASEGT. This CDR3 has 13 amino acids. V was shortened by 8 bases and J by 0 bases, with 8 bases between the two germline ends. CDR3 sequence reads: CASAELSYNEQFF. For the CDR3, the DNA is TGTGCCAGCGCAGAGCTCTCCTACAATGAGCAGTTCTTC.

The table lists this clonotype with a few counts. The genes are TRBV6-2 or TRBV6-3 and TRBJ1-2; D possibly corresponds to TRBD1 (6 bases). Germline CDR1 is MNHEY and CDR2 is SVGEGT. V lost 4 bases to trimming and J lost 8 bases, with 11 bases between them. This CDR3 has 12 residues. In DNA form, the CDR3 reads TGTGCCAGCAGTTCGGGGGCTGAAGGCTACACCTTC. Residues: CASSSGAEGYTF.

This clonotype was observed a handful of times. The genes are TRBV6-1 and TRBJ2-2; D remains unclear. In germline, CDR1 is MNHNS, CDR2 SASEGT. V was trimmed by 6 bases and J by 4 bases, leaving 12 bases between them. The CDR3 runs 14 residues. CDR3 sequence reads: CASRPPIGTGELFF. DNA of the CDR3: TGTGCCAGCAGGCCACCTATCGGCACCGGGGAGCTGTTTTTT.

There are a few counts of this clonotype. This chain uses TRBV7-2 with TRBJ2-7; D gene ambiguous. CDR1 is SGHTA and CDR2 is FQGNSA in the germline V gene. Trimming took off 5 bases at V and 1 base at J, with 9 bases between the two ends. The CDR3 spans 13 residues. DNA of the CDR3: TGTGCCAGCAGCGTCTGGCTATCCTACGAGCAGTACTTC. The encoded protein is CASSVWLSYEQYF.

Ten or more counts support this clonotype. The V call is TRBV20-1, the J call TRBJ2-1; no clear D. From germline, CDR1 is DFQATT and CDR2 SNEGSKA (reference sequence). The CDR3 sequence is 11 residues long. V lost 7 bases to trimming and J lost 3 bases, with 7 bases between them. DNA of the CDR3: TGCAGTGTGCGGTTCTACAATGAGCAGTTCTTC. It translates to CSVRFYNEQFF.

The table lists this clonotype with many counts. CDR3 sequence reads: CSVGTDVSYEQYF. The CDR3 bases are TGCAGCGTCGGGACAGACGTTTCCTACGAGCAGTACTTC. This chain uses TRBV29-1 with TRBJ2-7; TRBD1 matches at 7 bases. With 6 bases clipped from V and 1 base from J, the junction kept 6 bases outside the gene matches. From germline, CDR1 is SQVTM and CDR2 ANQGSEA. The CDR3 covers 13 residues.

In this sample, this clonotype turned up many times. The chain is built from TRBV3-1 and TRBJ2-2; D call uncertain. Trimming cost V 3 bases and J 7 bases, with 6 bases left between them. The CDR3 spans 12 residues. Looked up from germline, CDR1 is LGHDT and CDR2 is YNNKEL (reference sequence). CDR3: CASSQPNGELFF. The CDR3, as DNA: TGTGCCAGCAGCCAGCCAAACGGGGAGCTGTTTTTT. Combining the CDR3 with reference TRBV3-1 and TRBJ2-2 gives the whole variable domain DTAVSQTPKYLVTQMGNDKSIKCEQNLGHDTMYWYKQDSKKFLKIMFSYNNKELIINETVPNRFSPKSPDKAHLNLHINSLELGDSAVYFCASSQPNGELFFGEGSRLTVL.

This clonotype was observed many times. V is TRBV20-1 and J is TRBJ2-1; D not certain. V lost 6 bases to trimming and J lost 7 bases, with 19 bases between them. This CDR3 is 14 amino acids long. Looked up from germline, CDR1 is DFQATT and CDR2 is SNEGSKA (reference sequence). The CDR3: CSARGLFERNEQFF. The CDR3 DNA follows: TGCAGTGCCCGAGGCCTCTTTGAGCGTAATGAGCAGTTCTTC.

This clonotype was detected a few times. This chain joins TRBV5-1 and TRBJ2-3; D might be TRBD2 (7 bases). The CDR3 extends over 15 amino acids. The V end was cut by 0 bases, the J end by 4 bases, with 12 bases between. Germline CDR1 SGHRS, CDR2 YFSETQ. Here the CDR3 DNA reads TGCGCCAGCAGCTTGGCACGGGGGGCGGCAGATACGCAGTATTTT. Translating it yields CASSLARGAADTQYF.

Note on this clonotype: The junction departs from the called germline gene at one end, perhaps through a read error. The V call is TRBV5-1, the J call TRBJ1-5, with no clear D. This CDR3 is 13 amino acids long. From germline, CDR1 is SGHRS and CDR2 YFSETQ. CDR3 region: CAGSLEINQPQHF. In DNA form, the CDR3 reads TGCGCCGGCAGCTTGGAAATCAATCAGCCCCAGCATTTT.

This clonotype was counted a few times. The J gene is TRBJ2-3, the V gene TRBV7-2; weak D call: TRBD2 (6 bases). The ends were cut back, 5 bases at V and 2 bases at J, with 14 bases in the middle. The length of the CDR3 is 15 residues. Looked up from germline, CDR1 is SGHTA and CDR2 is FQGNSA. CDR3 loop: CASSPTGVHTDTQYF. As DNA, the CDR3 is TGTGCCAGCAGCCCGACGGGGGTACACACAGATACGCAGTATTTT.

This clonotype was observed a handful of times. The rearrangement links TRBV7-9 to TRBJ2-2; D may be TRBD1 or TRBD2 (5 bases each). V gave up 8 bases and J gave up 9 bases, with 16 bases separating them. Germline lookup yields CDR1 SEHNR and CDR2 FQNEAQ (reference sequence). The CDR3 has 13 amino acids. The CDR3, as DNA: TGTGCCAGCCGAAAACGAGGGGTCCGGGAGCTGTTTTTT. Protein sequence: CASRKRGVRELFF.

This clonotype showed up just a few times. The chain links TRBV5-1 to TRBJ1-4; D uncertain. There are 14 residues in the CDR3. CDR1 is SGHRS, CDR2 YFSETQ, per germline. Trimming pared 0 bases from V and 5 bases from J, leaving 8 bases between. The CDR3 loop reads CASSLVAANEKLFF. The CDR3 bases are TGCGCCAGCAGCTTGGTGGCGGCGAATGAAAAACTGTTTTTT.

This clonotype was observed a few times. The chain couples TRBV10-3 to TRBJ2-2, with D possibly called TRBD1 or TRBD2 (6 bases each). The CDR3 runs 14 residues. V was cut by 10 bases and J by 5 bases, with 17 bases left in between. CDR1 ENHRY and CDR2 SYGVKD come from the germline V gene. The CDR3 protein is CATDSGGGTGELFF. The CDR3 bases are TGTGCCACCGACAGCGGAGGGGGTACCGGGGAGCTGTTTTTT.